Presented here are 12 T cell receptor beta chains from one specimen sequenced in a study of T-cell reconstitution after alpha-beta-depleted transplantation in children. Unique molecular identifiers were incorporated during preparation of the TCRbeta library. MiXCR, run by TCRdb on the PCR reads, gives a single entry per CDR3 protein. The data contain hundreds of thousands of distinct CDR3 sequences, 8.4% of them singletons. The sample was PBMCs, mostly from graft donor cells, taken 360 days after TCRalphabeta/CD19-depleted stem cell transplant. These receptors came from a male patient aged 2-15 years who had a stem cell transplant for acute myeloid leukemia, so the T cells may come from the graft donor.

This clonotype was seen a few times. The chain is built from TRBV18 and TRBJ2-1; 7 nucleotides line up with TRBD1. This CDR3 is 15 amino acids long. V gave up 0 bases and J gave up 5 bases; unmatched junction bases: 4. Germline CDR1 reads KGHSH; CDR2 reads LQKENI. DNA of the CDR3: TGTGCCAGCTCACCACCAACCCAGGGGGACAATGAGCAGTTCTTC. This codes for CASSPPTQGDNEQFF.

There are many counts of this clonotype. The chain recombines TRBV27 with TRBJ2-7, with 9 nucleotides matching TRBD2. Germline V gives CDR1 MNHEY, CDR2 SMNVEV (reference sequence). Losses at the gene ends were 6 bases for V and 4 bases for J; bases not matched to a gene: 4. The CDR3 covers 13 residues. The CDR3 is CASSFTSGYEQYF. As DNA, the CDR3 is TGTGCCAGCAGCTTTACTAGCGGGTACGAGCAGTACTTC.

This clonotype was found many times. The chain employs TRBV4-1 and TRBJ2-5; unclear D gene. Germline V gene sequence: CDR1 MGHRA, CDR2 YSYEKL. V was clipped by 0 bases and J by 5 bases, with 4 bases between them. This CDR3 has 12 residues. CDR3 sequence: CASSQDYETQYF. CDR3 bases: TGCGCCAGCAGCCAAGATTACGAGACCCAGTACTTC.

The sample holds many counts of this clonotype. The V call is TRBV29-1, the J call TRBJ2-5, with 7 positions matching TRBD1. This CDR3 spans 15 amino acids. Trimming removed 6 bases from V and 5 bases from J; junction bases left unmatched: 15. Germline CDR1 is SQVTM and CDR2 is ANQGSEA. The CDR3 region is CSVIRTGDPGETQYF. In DNA, the CDR3 is TGCAGCGTGATTCGTACAGGGGACCCCGGGGAGACCCAGTACTTC.

This clonotype was observed many times. V usage is TRBV20-1 and J usage is TRBJ2-1; TRBD2 aligns across 11 bases. This CDR3 is built from 23 residues. The ends lost 4 bases at V and 0 bases at J; junction bases unmatched: 26. Germline assignment: CDR1 DFQATT and CDR2 SNEGSKA (reference sequence). CDR3 sequence (DNA): TGCAGTGCTAAAATAGCCCCCTCTCTAGCGGGAGGTACCAAGACGTTCTCCTACAATGAGCAGTTCTTC. Translated: CSAKIAPSLAGGTKTFSYNEQFF.

This clonotype turned up a few times. V is TRBV5-6 and J is TRBJ2-5; D perhaps matches TRBD2 (5 bases). Germline lookup yields CDR1 SGHDT and CDR2 YYEEEE. The CDR3 has 13 residues. Trimming removed 3 bases from V and 3 bases from J, with 9 bases in between. CDR3 protein: CASSWGVEETQYF. The CDR3, as DNA: TGTGCCAGCAGCTGGGGAGTGGAAGAGACCCAGTACTTC.

This clonotype showed up many times. The chain links TRBV5-1 to TRBJ2-6, with D uncertain. The V end lost 0 bases, the J end lost 0 bases, and 10 bases lay between the germline ends. The CDR3 covers 17 residues. The germline V gene encodes CDR1 SGHRS and CDR2 YFSETQ. CDR3 residues: CASSLAPYSSGANVLTF. In DNA, the CDR3 is TGCGCCAGCAGCTTGGCCCCGTATAGCTCTGGGGCCAACGTCCTGACTTTC.

The chain carries TRBV6-1 and TRBJ1-5; 7 nucleotides align to TRBD1. The germline V gene encodes CDR1 MNHNS and CDR2 SASEGT. This CDR3 is 14 amino acids long. The V segment lost 6 bases and the J segment 6 bases; nucleotides outside the gene matches: 8. The CDR3 loop is CASSQQGWGQPQHF. CDR3 in DNA: TGTGCCAGCAGCCAACAGGGGTGGGGTCAGCCCCAGCATTTT.

This clonotype occurred a few times. The chain is built from TRBV12-3 or TRBV12-4 and TRBJ1-5; 10 bases are a match to TRBD1. V was clipped by 3 bases and J by 2 bases; unmatched bases: 10. The CDR3 has 18 residues. The chain's CDR3 is CASSFGTGAKVGNQPQHF. The DNA for the CDR3 is TGTGCCAGCAGTTTCGGGACAGGGGCTAAGGTTGGCAATCAGCCCCAGCATTTT.

This clonotype has just a few counts. V is TRBV7-2 and J is TRBJ2-5, with 7 positions matching TRBD1. The CDR3 loop spans 17 amino acids. Per germline, CDR1 SGHTA and CDR2 FQGNSA. V trimming: 2 bases; J trimming: 2 bases; junction bases outside the gene matches: 11. The CDR3 is CASSLRPPGGWQETQYF. For the CDR3, the DNA is TGTGCCAGCAGCTTAAGGCCGCCAGGGGGTTGGCAAGAGACCCAGTACTTC.

This clonotype has a count of ten or more. The chain joins TRBV20-1 to TRBJ2-7; D uncertain. The germline V gene encodes CDR1 DFQATT and CDR2 SNEGSKA (reference sequence). The CDR3 length is 14 residues. V shed 0 bases and J shed 1 base, with 10 bases lying between them. CDR3 residues: CSARDGRISYEQYF. The CDR3 coding sequence is TGCAGTGCTAGAGATGGACGGATTTCCTACGAGCAGTACTTC.

This clonotype was seen only a few times. The chain joins TRBV15 to TRBJ1-6, with D possibly being TRBD1 (6 bases). Germline assignment: CDR1 LNHNV and CDR2 YYDKDF (reference sequence). V lost 0 bases and J lost 6, with 9 bases in between. The CDR3 runs 15 residues. The CDR3: CATSRDSRGNSPLHF. CDR3 DNA: TGTGCCACCAGCAGAGATTCCAGGGGTAATTCACCCCTCCACTTT.